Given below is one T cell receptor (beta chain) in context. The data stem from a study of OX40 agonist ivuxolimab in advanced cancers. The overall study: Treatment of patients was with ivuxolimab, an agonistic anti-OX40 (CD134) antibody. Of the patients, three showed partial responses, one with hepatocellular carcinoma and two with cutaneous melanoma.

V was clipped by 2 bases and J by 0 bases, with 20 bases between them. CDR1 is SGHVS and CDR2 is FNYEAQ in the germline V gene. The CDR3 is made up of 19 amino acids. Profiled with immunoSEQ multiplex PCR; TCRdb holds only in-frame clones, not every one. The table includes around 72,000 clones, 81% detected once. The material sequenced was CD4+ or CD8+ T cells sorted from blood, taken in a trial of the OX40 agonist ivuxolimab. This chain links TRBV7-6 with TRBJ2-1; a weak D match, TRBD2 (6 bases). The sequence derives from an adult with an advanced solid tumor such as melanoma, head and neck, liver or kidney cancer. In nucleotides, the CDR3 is TGTGCCAGCAGCTTACTGGCGGGAACGACCTATAGCTCCTACAATGAGCAGTTCTTC. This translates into CASSLLAGTTYSSYNEQFF. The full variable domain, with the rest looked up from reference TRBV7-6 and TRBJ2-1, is GAGVSQSPRYKVTKRGQDVALRCDPISGHVSLYWYRQALGQGPEFLTYFNYEAQQDKSGLPNDRFSAERPEGSISTLTIQRTEQRDSAMYRCASSLLAGTTYSSYNEQFFGPGTRLTVL.